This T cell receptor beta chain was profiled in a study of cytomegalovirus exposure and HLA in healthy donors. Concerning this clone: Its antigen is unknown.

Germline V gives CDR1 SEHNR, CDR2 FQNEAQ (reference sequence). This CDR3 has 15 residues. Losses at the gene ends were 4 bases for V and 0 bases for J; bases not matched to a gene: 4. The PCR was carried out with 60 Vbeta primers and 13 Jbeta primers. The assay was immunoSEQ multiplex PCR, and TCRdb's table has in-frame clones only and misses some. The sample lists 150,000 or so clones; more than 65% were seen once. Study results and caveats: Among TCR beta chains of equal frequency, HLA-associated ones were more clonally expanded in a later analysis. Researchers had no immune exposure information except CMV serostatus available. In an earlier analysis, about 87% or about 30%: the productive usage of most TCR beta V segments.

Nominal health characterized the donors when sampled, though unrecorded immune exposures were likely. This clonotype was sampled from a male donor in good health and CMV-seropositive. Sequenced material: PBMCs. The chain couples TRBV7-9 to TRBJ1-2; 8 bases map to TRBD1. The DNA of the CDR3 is TGTGCCAGCAGCTCTCAACAGGGGGCTAACTATGGCTACACCTTC. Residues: CASSSQQGANYGYTF.